This T cell receptor beta chain is from a study of T cell responses to AZD1222 COVID-19 vaccine. The sample holds one count of this clone. Its target is not known. Assay used: immunoSEQ multiplex PCR; TCRdb lists only in-frame clones, some missing. Among approximately 150,000 clones listed, 85% to 95% were seen once. The CDR3 loop spans 15 amino acids. Trimming stripped 1 base from V and 8 bases from J, with 17 bases between. CDR1 MNHNS and CDR2 SASEGT come from the germline V gene. Study-wide results and limits: At baseline, seropositivity was found in only a handful of AZD1222 recipients.

This chain joins TRBV6-1 and TRBJ1-2; TRBD1 is a possible D gene (6 bases). The sequencing used peripheral blood, collected after recovery from COVID-19. The TCR sequence derives from an adult who had recovered from COVID-19. The CDR3 spells CASSEEGTGGRGYTF. CDR3 in DNA: TGTGCCAGCAGTGAAGAGGGTACGGGGGGCAGAGGCTACACCTTC.